Listed here is a single T cell receptor beta chain. Germline V gene lookup returns CDR1 LNHDA and CDR2 SQIVND (reference sequence). With 4 bases removed from V and 1 base from J, the gap between germline ends came to 7 bases. The CDR3 length is 13 residues. These data are taken from a study of control samples from healthy donors and cancer patients. Clones were sequenced by immunoSEQ multiplex PCR, and TCRdb holds only the in-frame ones, with some missing. The table lists about 190,000 clones. Material: blood. The source is a woman under 40 in good health. This chain links TRBV19 with TRBJ2-5; TRBD1 is a possible D gene (6 bases). The DNA of the CDR3 is TGTGCCAGTAGTAGGACAGCCCAAGAGACCCAGTACTTC. It codes for CASSRTAQETQYF.